The 7 T cell receptor beta chains presented below share a single source sample, sequenced in a study of T cell changes during pregnancy in multiple sclerosis. Produced via immunoSEQ multiplex PCR; TCRdb's table is partial and in-frame only. Of some 70,000 clones in the sample, more than 85% were seen once. Sequencing used CD8+ T cells from peripheral blood mononuclear cells, obtained before pregnancy. The receptors here all came from a female donor with multiple sclerosis, enrolled in a pregnancy study.

The chain employs TRBV7-8 and TRBJ2-1, with D possibly TRBD1 on 6 matching bases. This CDR3 is 16 amino acids long. Germline V gene data show CDR1 as SGHVS and CDR2 as FQNEAQ. The V end lost 8 bases, the J end lost 0 bases, and 17 bases lay between the germline ends. This chain's CDR3 is CASLGAGTSSYNEQFF. Written as DNA, the CDR3 is TGTGCCAGCCTGGGGGCTGGAACTTCCTCCTACAATGAGCAGTTCTTC.

V usage is TRBV2 and J usage is TRBJ1-5; 10 bases are shared with TRBD1. The germline V gene encodes CDR1 SNHLY and CDR2 FYNNEI. The CDR3 is 14 residues long. Unmatched junction bases numbered 6, after V lost 6 bases and J lost 7 bases. CDR3 region: CASRGTGDDQPQHF. As DNA, the CDR3 is TGTGCCAGCAGGGGGACAGGGGATGACCAGCCCCAGCATTTT.

The chain has TRBV6-6 and TRBJ1-5; possibly TRBD1 for D (6 bases). V lost 2 bases to trimming and J lost 5 bases, with 10 bases between them. The CDR3 runs 14 residues. The germline gives CDR1 MNHNY, CDR2 SVGAGI (reference sequence). CDR3 in DNA: TGTGCCAGCAGTTACGGTGGGGGCTATCAGCCCCAGCATTTT. Translated, it gives CASSYGGGYQPQHF.

The CDR3 coding sequence is TGTGCCAGCAGGTCAGGGTATGGCTACACCTTC. It is translated as CASRSGYGYTF. The chain employs TRBV11-2 and TRBJ1-2; D may be TRBD1 (5 bases). Germline CDR1 is SGHAT and CDR2 is FQNNGV. This CDR3 is built from 11 residues. V shed 6 bases and J shed 5 bases, with 7 bases lying between them.

The rearrangement joins TRBV30 to TRBJ2-7, with a tentative D call TRBD1 (5 bases). Germline V CDR1 and CDR2: GTSNPN, SVGIG (reference sequence). V was cut by 4 bases and J by 5 bases, with 9 bases left in between. The CDR3 is 11 residues long. This CDR3 reads CAWKVGDEQYF. The CDR3 region has the DNA TGTGCCTGGAAGGTAGGGGACGAGCAGTACTTC.

This chain links TRBV6-6 with TRBJ2-5; possible D gene TRBD1, 6 bases. CDR3 length: 14 amino acids. V was trimmed by 2 bases and J by 2 bases, leaving 9 bases between them. CDR1 MNHNY and CDR2 SVGAGI come from the germline V gene (reference sequence). The CDR3 loop reads CASSYIGGQETQYF. As DNA, the CDR3 is TGTGCCAGCAGTTACATAGGGGGACAAGAGACCCAGTACTTC.

The chain recombines TRBV9 with TRBJ1-2, with TRBD1 identical over 9 bases. The germline gives CDR1 SGDLS, CDR2 YYNGEE. V was clipped by 4 bases and J by 3 bases; unmatched bases: 4. The CDR3 length is 14 residues. Here the CDR3 DNA reads TGTGCCAGCAGCCTTCGGGACAGGGACTATGGCTACACCTTC. Amino acid sequence: CASSLRDRDYGYTF.